This entry concerns a single T cell receptor beta chain. This clonotype was recorded many times. Its antigen has not been determined. Base qualities are not provided; no much larger clone lies one nucleotide away. This specimen comes from a study of regulatory T cells in long-lasting Graves disease (dated by TCRdb to 2020 to 2023). Regarding the research as a whole: Patients with newly diagnosed Graves' disease had been on antithyroid drugs for under 3 months. A total of around 35 samples underwent TCR sequencing: about 13 from persistent and approximately 20 from newly diagnosed Graves' disease patients. Peripheral blood TCR sequencing and RNA sequencing compared persistent Graves' disease patients with newly diagnosed Graves' disease patients. The study took place in China and was registered as a clinical trial.

Reading the label with the study, this specimen's time point is: newly diagnosed GD, antithyroid drugs for less than 3 months. RNA was extracted from PBMCs in TRIzol for both TCR sequencing and RNA sequencing. Graves' disease was diagnosed according to American Thyroid Association guidelines. Patients for the study were recruited at an endocrinology department in Xi'an, China. Each patient gave approximately 9 milliliters of peripheral blood, collected in an EDTA anticoagulant tube. Ficoll Paque Plus density gradient separation was used to isolate PBMCs, and no additional T cell sorting was done. An Agilent 2100 Bioanalyzer and agarose gel were used to check RNA quality, and a NanoDrop 2000 was used to measure RNA concentration. The V end loses 0 bases and the J end loses 2 bases, and a stretch of 12 bases separates them. The CDR3 numbers 15 residues from cysteine through phenylalanine. The CDR3 DNA has 45 bases and is translated from base 1. CDR1 and CDR2, per the germline V gene (reference sequence), are DFQATT and SNEGSKA.

The library was obtained by multiplex PCR. Sequencing was carried out with an Illumina HiSeq 4000. iRepertoire HTBI primers and Arm-PCR amplification of CDR3 regions were used to construct TCR beta libraries. PCR products were gel purified before sequencing. On the study's bioinformatics: Gene usage analysis of CDR3 amino acid clonotypes used the 62 TRBV and around 14 TRBJ segments found across samples. COPE and FqMerger were used to merge the filtered high-quality paired reads into contigs. Contigs were aligned with BLAST to IMGT TRBV, TRBD and TRBJ reference genes, and CDR3 was defined per IMGT. Clonotypes above 0.1% frequency were classified as highly expanded clones. Shannon entropy was used to measure repertoire diversity, and the Gini coefficient was used to measure V-J evenness. Clonotypes shared by more than one individual were considered public. Through fastp at Q25 and MiXCR, TCRdb rebuilt clones from the public reads, retaining in-frame beta chains. Each entry is one CDR3 protein sequence, shown with its most common DNA and genes. In this record, the V and J calls reflect TCRdb's handling and not the investigators' own analysis. The sample table contains under 450,000 distinct CDR3 sequences; only one count was recorded for roughly 10% of them. 18% of the sample rests with the top ten.

The paper's findings and limits, for the study overall: Persistent patients shared more public clonotypes among themselves (around 3,000) than newly diagnosed patients did (roughly 910). Lower TCR Shannon entropy and fewer highly expanded clones were observed in persistent Graves' disease patients than in newly diagnosed patients, which suggested clonal expansion. Sequencing and analysis were limited to the TCR beta chain. Peripheral blood alone was examined, since thyroid tissue, which constituted the primary lesion, could not be accessed. The small sample size was acknowledged by the authors as a limitation that may reduce accuracy. Preferential use of TRBV28, TRBJ1-2 and TRBJ2-5 was observed in persistent disease, whereas TRBV20-1 and TRBJ2-1 were favored in newly diagnosed disease.

The sample was also reused in another study, on T cells in Graves' hyperthyroidism and ophthalmopathy. Reported in the second study: Graves' hyperthyroidism was defined as stable when no progression to ophthalmopathy occurred over 18 months of follow-up. Hyperthyroidism patients were aged 18 to 65 years and newly diagnosed, with disease duration of less than 2 months. Exclusion was applied to patients with uncontrolled infections, other autoimmune diseases, pregnancy or lactation. Clinical symptoms, serum thyroxine and TRAb, thyroid ultrasound, and orbital computed tomography formed the basis for the diagnoses. For the first round of RT-PCR on the TCR CDR3, the HTBI primer set was used together with the Qiagen OneStep RT-PCR kit. Blood samples also contained most of the expanded thyroid clonotypes (frequency above 0.001), which suggests that blood repertoires may reflect thyroid immune responses. A 13 V-J signature model separated ophthalmopathy from stable hyperthyroidism, with approximately 86% sensitivity and 81% to 83% specificity in cross-validation and 80%/75% in testing. In validation, progression to ophthalmopathy was predicted by the model with roughly 71% sensitivity and roughly 72% specificity, a median of about 6.8 months before onset. To identify distinguishing TCR V-J signatures, a discovery cohort of 100 or so patients was used, comprising some 45 with Graves' ophthalmopathy and some 60 with stable Graves' hyperthyroidism. Prospective prediction of ophthalmopathy was tested in an independent validation cohort consisting of under 20 hyperthyroidism patients and around 17 patients who later progressed to ophthalmopathy. The 100 or so discovery patients were randomly divided into training and test sets at a 7:3 ratio. In addition, the study compared T-cell repertoires in thyroid tissue and in blood from roughly six Graves' hyperthyroidism patients. After sampling, hyperthyroidism patients received methimazole starting at 30 mg daily, and ophthalmopathy patients received high-dose intravenous methylprednisolone. The libraries were constructed in a second round of multiplex PCR and then size-selected and purified. The libraries were sequenced on an Illumina HiSeq2000 using paired-end 100 bp reads. SOAPnuke was used to process the raw data, with reads discarded if the reads contained adapters or uncalled bases, had a mean Phred below 15, or lacked an exact constant-primer or identifier match. COPE v1.2.5 was used to merge high-quality paired reads, and clonotypes were defined as unique nucleotide sequences. Clonotypes were aligned to IMGT TRBV, TRBD and TRBJ reference segments using MiTCR v1.1. Only V-J combinations with frequency above 0.0001, covering 99% to 99.2% of repertoires, were analysed. A TCS score was defined as the ratio between F50 (clonal expansion) and ExV (chaos), using BLOSUM62-based TCRdist between CDR3 peptides within each V-J. Welch's t-statistics and random forest reduced 450 to 600 V-J features to roughly 13, which were used in a naive Bayes classifier (R e1071). No statistical method was used to set the sample size in advance, and investigators knew the group allocation. The paper reports TCR Vbeta CDR3 sequencing of about 140 peripheral blood samples: some 41 ophthalmopathy, fewer than 85 hyperthyroidism and around 17 progressor patients.

The sample was peripheral blood mononuclear cells (PBMCs), taken at new diagnosis, from a patient treated with antithyroid drugs. This chain is built from TRBV20-1 and TRBJ2-3; TRBD2 is a possible D gene, resting on 6 matching bases. This sequence originates from a woman younger than 30 with Graves disease. Donor details come from another sample of the same person, matched by shared clones. The CDR3 reads as follows: CSARDLAGPTDTQYF. The DNA is TGCAGTGCTAGAGATCTTGCGGGACCCACAGATACGCAGTATTTT.